This T cell receptor (beta chain) was sequenced in a study of blood T cells in healthy people across ages. Combining a sample-barcoded 5' primer with a J-beta primer mix, a second PCR ran for about 7 to 11 cycles. In TCRdb, the 5' RACE reads were re-called with MiXCR into one record per CDR3 protein. The sample comprises 650,000 to 900,000 distinct CDR3 sequences, approximately 67% of which are singletons, and around a quarter rests with the top ten. CDR3 size: 14 residues. Isolated per sample were at least 7 million PBMCs. This clonotype was counted only a few times. The sequence was obtained from a man aged 25-40 years in good health. The specimen sequenced was blood. This chain links TRBV21-1 with TRBJ2-4. With the DNA end fitting TRBJ2-5 better, the J assignment may be wrong. TRBV21-1 is reported as a pseudogene. The CDR3: CASSKRTRGVTQYF. In nucleotides, the CDR3 is TGTGCCAGCAGCAAGCGGACCAGAGGCGTGACCCAGTACTTC.